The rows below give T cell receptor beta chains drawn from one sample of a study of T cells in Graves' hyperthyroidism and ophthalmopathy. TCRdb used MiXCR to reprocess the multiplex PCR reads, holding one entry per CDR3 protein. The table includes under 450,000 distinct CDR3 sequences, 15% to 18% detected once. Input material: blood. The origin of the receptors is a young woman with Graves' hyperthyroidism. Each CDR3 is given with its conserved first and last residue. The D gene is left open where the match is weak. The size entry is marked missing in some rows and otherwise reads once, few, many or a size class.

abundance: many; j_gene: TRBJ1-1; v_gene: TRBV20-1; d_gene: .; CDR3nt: TGCAGTGCTAGAGTTTTAACGGGGGCCCGTCTTGGCACTGAAGCTTTCTTT; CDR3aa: CSARVLTGARLGTEAFF
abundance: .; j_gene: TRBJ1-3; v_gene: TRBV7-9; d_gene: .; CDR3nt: TGTGCCAGCAGCTTAGGACGGTACTCTGGAAACACCATATATTTT; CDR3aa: CASSLGRYSGNTIYF
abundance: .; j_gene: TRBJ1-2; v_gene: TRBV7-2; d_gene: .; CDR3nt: TGTGCCAGCAGCTTAGAGATCGTGAACTATGGCTACACCTTC; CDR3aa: CASSLEIVNYGYTF
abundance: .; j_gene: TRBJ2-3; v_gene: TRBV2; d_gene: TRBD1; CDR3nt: TGTGCCAGCAGCGAAACCGGGACAGGGACAACAGATACGCAGTATTTT; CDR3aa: CASSETGTGTTDTQYF
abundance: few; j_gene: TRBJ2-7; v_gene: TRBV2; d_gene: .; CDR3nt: TGTGCCAGCAGTGAAGAGGGCCCCCCCTACGAGCAGTACTTC; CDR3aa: CASSEEGPPYEQYF
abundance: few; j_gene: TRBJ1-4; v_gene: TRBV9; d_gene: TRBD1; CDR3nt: TGTGCCAGCAGCCTATCCGGGGACAGGGCCGAAAAACTGTTTTTT; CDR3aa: CASSLSGDRAEKLFF
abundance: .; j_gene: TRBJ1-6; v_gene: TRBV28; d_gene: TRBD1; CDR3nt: TGTGCCAGCAGTTACCCTTCAGGGGGCGATAATTCACCCCTCCACTTT; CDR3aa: CASSYPSGGDNSPLHF
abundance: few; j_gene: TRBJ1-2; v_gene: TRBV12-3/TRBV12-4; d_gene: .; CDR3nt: TGTGCCAGCAACTCAGAACCTCCGCAATCCGGGGGCTACACCTTC; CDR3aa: CASNSEPPQSGGYTF
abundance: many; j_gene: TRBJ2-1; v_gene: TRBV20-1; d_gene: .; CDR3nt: TGCAGTGCTAGAGTCGGCTCTAGCCCAAAACAGAGCTCCTACAATGAGCAGTTCTTC; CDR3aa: CSARVGSSPKQSSYNEQFF
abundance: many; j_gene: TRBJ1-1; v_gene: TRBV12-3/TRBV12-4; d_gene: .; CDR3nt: TGTGCCAGCACCTTTTGGGGGGGAGGTGAAGCTTTCTTT; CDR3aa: CASTFWGGGEAFF
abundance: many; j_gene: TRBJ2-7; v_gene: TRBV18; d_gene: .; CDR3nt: TGTGCCAGCTCACCACAGCGCTTCGAGCAGTACTTC; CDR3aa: CASSPQRFEQYF
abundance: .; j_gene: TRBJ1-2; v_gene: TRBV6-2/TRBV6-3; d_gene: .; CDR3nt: TGTGCCAGCAGTTACCGGCCAGTTGGAGGCTACACCTTC; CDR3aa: CASSYRPVGGYTF
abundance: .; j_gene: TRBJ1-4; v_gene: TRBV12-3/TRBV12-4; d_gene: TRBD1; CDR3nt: TGTGCCACCTACAGGGGGCTAGGAGAAAAACTGTTTTTT; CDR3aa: CATYRGLGEKLFF
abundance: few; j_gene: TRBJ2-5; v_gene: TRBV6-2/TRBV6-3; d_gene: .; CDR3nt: TGTGCCACCAAACCCTCGGGACGCACGGAGACCCAGTACTTC; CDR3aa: CATKPSGRTETQYF
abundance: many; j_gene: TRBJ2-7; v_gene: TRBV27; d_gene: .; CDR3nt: TGTGCCAGCAGTCCATCGGGTGGAATAAGCGACGAGCAGTACTTC; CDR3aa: CASSPSGGISDEQYF
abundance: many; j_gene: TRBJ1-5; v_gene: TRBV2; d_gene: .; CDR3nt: TGTGCCTTCCGGGGGAGCTCCGGTCAGCCCCAGCATTTT; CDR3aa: CAFRGSSGQPQHF
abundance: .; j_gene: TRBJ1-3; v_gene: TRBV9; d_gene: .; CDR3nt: TGTGCCAGCAGCCCTAGAGAATTATCTGGAAACACCATATATTTT; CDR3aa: CASSPRELSGNTIYF
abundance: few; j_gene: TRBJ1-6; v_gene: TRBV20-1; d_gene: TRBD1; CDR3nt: TGCAGTGCTAGTCCGGGACAGGGATTTTCACCCCTCCACTTT; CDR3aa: CSASPGQGFSPLHF
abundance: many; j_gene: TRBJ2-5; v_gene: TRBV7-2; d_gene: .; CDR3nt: TGTGCCAGCAGCTTAGTTGCGGGTATTGTGGAGACCCAGTACTTC; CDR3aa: CASSLVAGIVETQYF
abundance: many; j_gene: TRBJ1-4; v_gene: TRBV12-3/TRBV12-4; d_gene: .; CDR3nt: TGTGCCAGCAGTTTAGGTTTCGAGACGAATGAAAAACTGTTTTTT; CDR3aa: CASSLGFETNEKLFF
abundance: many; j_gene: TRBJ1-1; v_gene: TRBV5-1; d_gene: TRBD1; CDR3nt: TGCGCCACTAAAGACGACAGGGACACTGAAGCTTTCTTT; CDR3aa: CATKDDRDTEAFF
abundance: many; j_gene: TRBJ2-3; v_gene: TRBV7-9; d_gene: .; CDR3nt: TGTGCCAGCAGCGCCCGCCGGGACGGCACAGATACGCAGTATTTT; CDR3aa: CASSARRDGTDTQYF
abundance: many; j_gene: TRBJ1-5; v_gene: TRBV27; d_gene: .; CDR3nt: TGTGCCAGCAACCCCACGGGGGTTCCTCAGCCCCAGCATTTT; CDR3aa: CASNPTGVPQPQHF
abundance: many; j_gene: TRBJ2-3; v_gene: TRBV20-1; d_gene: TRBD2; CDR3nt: TGCTTAGCGGGGGGGTTAGATACGCAGTATTTT; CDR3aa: CLAGGLDTQYF
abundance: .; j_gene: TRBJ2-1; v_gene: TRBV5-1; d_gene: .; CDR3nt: TGCGCCAGCAGCTTGAGGGGGGGGGGGAGCCATGAGCAGTTCTTC; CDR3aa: CASSLRGGGSHEQFF
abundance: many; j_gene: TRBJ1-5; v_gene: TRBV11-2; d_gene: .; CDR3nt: TGTGCCAGCAGCCCTTGGGGGGGACAGCCCCAGCATTTT; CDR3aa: CASSPWGGQPQHF
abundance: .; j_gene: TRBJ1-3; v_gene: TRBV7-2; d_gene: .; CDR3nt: TGTGCCAGCAGCTCCGGGACGGCCTCTGGAAACACCATATATTTT; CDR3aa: CASSSGTASGNTIYF
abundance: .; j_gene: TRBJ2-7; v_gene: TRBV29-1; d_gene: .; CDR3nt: TGCAGCGTTGAAGGGGGGCAGGGGGGCAGTCGTCAGCAGTACTTC; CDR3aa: CSVEGGQGGSRQQYF
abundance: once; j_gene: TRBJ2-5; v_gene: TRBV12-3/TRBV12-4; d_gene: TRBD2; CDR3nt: TGTGCCAGCAGCTACCGAGGGACTAGCGGGGGGGCTTGGGAGACCCAGTACTTC; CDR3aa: CASSYRGTSGGAWETQYF